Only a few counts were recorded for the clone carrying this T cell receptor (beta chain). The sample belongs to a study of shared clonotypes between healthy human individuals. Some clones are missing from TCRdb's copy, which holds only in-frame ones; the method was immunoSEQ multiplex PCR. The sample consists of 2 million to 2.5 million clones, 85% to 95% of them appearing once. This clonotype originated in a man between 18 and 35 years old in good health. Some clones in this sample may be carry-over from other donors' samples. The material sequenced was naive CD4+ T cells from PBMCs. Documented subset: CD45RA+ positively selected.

CDR3 residues: CASSEQGLMDGYTF. CDR3 in DNA: TGTGCCAGCTCCGAACAGGGCCTAATGGATGGCTACACCTTC. This chain uses TRBV7-2 with TRBJ1-2, with D tentatively TRBD1 (6 bases). V lost 8 bases, J lost 6 bases, and 19 bases lay in between. CDR1 is SGHTA, CDR2 FQGNSA, per germline. The CDR3 runs to 14 residues.